This T cell receptor beta chain is drawn from a study of shared clonotypes between healthy human individuals. Libraries were prepared by immunoSEQ multiplex PCR; TCRdb keeps only in-frame clonotypes and omits some of them. This table has more than 400,000 clones, roughly 95% appearing once. It was into CD45RA+ naive and CD45RA-negative memory subsets that the CD4+ cells were split. The source material was naive CD4+ T cells sorted from blood. Subset defined: CD45RA+ positively selected. This clonotype was sampled from a young woman in good health.

This CDR3 is CASSRTHGSGNTIYF. The CDR3, as DNA: TGCGCCAGCAGCAGGACACACGGGAGTGGAAACACCATATATTTT. This chain links TRBV5-1 with TRBJ1-3, with D possibly TRBD1 on 5 matching bases. V dropped 4 bases and J dropped 3 bases, with 14 bases sitting between them. Germline lookup yields CDR1 SGHRS and CDR2 YFSETQ. CDR3 length equals 15 residues.